This T cell receptor (beta chain) is from a study of blood T cells in healthy people across ages (dated by TCRdb to the mid-2010s). About the study as a whole: In model experiments, template switching captured roughly one uniquely barcoded TCR beta cDNA molecule for every two T cells. Using the same blood draw, the study looked at two additional independent replicas of 1 million unique cDNA reads for two donors, one aged 18 to 30 and the other aged 80 or older. To avoid experimental bias, donors of different ages were spread randomly across the sequencing lanes. Using deep sequencing normalized with unique cDNA molecular identifiers, the study measured how TCR beta repertoire diversity changes with age. Donors were grouped into four age groups: young (average about 15 years), middle-aged (roughly 37), aged (about 59) and long-lived (less than 85). Points the paper makes about the study in general: The CMV infection status of donors was not known, potentially confounding age-related changes in expanded clonotypes. Observed TCR beta diversity correlated strongly with the percentage of naive T cells measured by flow cytometry. Because profiling used bulk unsorted PBMCs, naive and antigen-experienced compartments could not be compared conclusively. As age increased, observed TCR beta diversity per million T cells dropped in a roughly linear way, and a significant reduction was already evident by age 40. Estimates of total diversity based on one million sequenced T cells were regarded as lower bounds and as underestimates. The long-lived group showed more naive CD4+ T cells, fewer expanded clones and increased TCR diversity than the aged group, suggesting age selection.

About this clonotype itself: The target of this receptor is not known. A read error may be the cause here, since a much bigger clone is one base away.

CDR1 and CDR2, per the germline V gene, are SGDLS and YYNGEE. The CDR3 contains 13 residues, cysteine and phenylalanine counted. Of the read, only the CDR3 DNA is kept; its 39 bases are in frame from base 1. The library came from 5' RACE. The data were produced on an Illumina HiSeq 2500. A second PCR of roughly 7 to 11 cycles was performed with a sample-barcoded 5' primer and a J-beta primer mix. A template-switch 5' adaptor carrying 12 random nucleotides introduced a unique molecular identifier onto each TCR beta cDNA molecule. At least 2.5 million CDR3-containing paired-end reads were obtained from each sample. First-strand cDNA was synthesized from all RNA with the Mint cDNA synthesis kit, primed by a TRBC-specific oligonucleotide. After uracil-DNA glycosylase treatment, a first 18-cycle PCR used universal primers M1SS and BC2_uni_R on all cDNA. The authors' analysis ran thus. Each sample was normalized by randomly selecting 1 million high-quality reads, each carrying a distinct molecular identifier. Reads with shared molecular identifiers were discarded instead of being binned into consensus sequences. CDR3 identification, clonotype clustering and error correction used MiTCR with a Q25 quality threshold and the strictest error-elimination algorithm. A nonparametric unseen species model with Euler transformation was used to estimate lower-bound total TCR beta diversity. TCRdb ran its own pipeline on the public reads, namely fastp trimming at Q25 and MiXCR clone calling, and kept in-frame beta chains. A single entry per CDR3 protein holds the most common genes and DNA from its merged rows. TCRdb's processing, not the authors', yielded these V and J calls. The sample table lists 1.5 million to 2 million distinct CDR3 sequences, roughly 30% of them with a count of one. Jointly, the top ten make up 6.5% to 8.5% of the sample.

The 35 to 40 donors, aged about 6 to 95 years, were systemically healthy Caucasian individuals from Russia. Each donor gave 9 to 10 milliliters of peripheral blood, collected into EDTA-treated Vacutainer tubes. Ficoll-Paque density-gradient centrifugation was used to isolate PBMCs, with at least 6 million obtained per sample. Trizol reagent was used to extract total RNA from PBMCs, with at least 6 micrograms per sample. The percentages of naive CD45RAhigh/CD27high T cells were determined by flow cytometry on a PBMC aliquot from every donor. The specimen was blood. The origin of this receptor is a woman younger than 45 in good health. The chain couples TRBV9 to TRBJ2-3; tentative D gene TRBD2, with 6 bases matching. The CDR3 region: CVSSVRGTDTQYF. The nucleotide sequence reads as follows: TGTGTCAGCAGCGTTCGGGGGACAGATACGCAGTATTTT. The CDR3 plus the reference TRBV9 and TRBJ2-3 genes for the other parts give the full variable domain: DSGVTQTPKHLITATGQRVTLRCSPRSGDLSVYWYQQSLDQGLQFLIQYYNGEERAKGNILERFSAQQFPDLHSELNLSSLELGDSALYFCVSSVRGTDTQYFGPGTRLTVL.